This T cell receptor beta chain was documented in a study of cytomegalovirus exposure and HLA in healthy donors. Overall study results and limits: TCR beta chains numbering more than 150 were designated cytomegalovirus-associated. Clonal expansion, a later analysis showed, was greater in HLA-associated TCR beta chains than in equally common others.

The CDR3 totals 17 residues. Germline V gives CDR1 MNHEY, CDR2 SMNVEV (reference sequence). After removal of 5 bases from V and 3 bases from J, the junction contained 15 bases not matched to a gene. Regarding this clone: Its specificity is not known.

Use of 60 Vbeta and 13 Jbeta primers characterized the PCR. The repertoire was sequenced with immunoSEQ multiplex PCR; TCRdb's copy has only in-frame clones and lacks some. The data show about 170,000 clones, about 82% seen once. The rearrangement joins TRBV27 to TRBJ1-2; TRBD1 agrees at 7 bases. Sequenced material: PBMCs. The origin of this receptor is a female donor in good health and CMV-seronegative. CDR3 residues: CASSAGQAEGLDYGYTF. CDR3 nucleotides: TGTGCCAGCAGTGCCGGACAGGCGGAGGGGTTGGACTATGGCTACACCTTC.